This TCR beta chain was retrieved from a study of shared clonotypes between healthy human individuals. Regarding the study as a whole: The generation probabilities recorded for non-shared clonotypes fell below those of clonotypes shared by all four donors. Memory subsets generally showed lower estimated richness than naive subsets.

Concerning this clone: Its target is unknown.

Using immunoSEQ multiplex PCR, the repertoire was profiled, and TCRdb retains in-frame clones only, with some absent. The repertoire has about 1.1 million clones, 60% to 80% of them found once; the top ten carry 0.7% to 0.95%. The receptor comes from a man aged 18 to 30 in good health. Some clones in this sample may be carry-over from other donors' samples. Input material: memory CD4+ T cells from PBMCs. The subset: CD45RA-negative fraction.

CDR3 sequence reads: CASSWTGTWGFQETQYF. Written as DNA, the CDR3 is TGCGCCAGCAGCTGGACCGGGACTTGGGGATTCCAGGAGACCCAGTACTTC. The chain carries TRBV5-1 and TRBJ2-5; a possible D gene is TRBD2 (6 bases). This CDR3 is built from 17 residues. V lost 3 bases to trimming and J lost 5 bases, with 23 bases between them. Looked up from germline, CDR1 is SGHRS and CDR2 is YFSETQ.